This passage covers 10 T cell receptor beta chains from one sample sequenced in a study of blood T cell repertoires in COVID-19. Libraries were prepared by immunoSEQ multiplex PCR; TCRdb keeps only in-frame clonotypes and omits some of them. The data hold more than 150,000 clones, with roughly four fifths observed a single time. Sequencing was performed on peripheral blood. Receptors were obtained from a woman over 75 with COVID-19, enrolled during active disease.

The chain carries TRBV6-5 and TRBJ2-1, with D possibly being TRBD1 (6 bases). The V end lost 2 bases, the J end lost 9 bases, and 11 bases lay between the germline ends. Looked up from germline, CDR1 is MNHEY and CDR2 is SVGAGI. The CDR3 has 13 amino acids. In DNA form, the CDR3 reads TGTGCCAGCAGTTACCAACCAGGGGTTGAGCAGTTCTTC. It specifies CASSYQPGVEQFF.

Of note for this clone: A read error may account for a junction end that differs from germline. The genes are TRBV11-2 and TRBJ2-2; tentative D call: TRBD2 (5 bases). The CDR3 covers 18 residues. The germline gives CDR1 SGHAT, CDR2 FQNNGV. CDR3 loop: CASSYLRRAGPNAGELFF. CDR3 nucleotides: TGTGCCAGCAGCTATTTAAGGCGGGCAGGTCCGAACGCCGGGGAGCTGTTTTTT.

The chain links TRBV11-3 to TRBJ2-1, with D tentatively TRBD1 (5 bases). Germline CDR1 is SGHNT and CDR2 is YENEEA. The CDR3 extends over 13 amino acids. The V gene lost 3 bases and the J gene lost 9 bases, with 12 bases spanning the gap. The CDR3 DNA reads TGTGCCAGCAGCTTTTGGGGCCAGAGTGAGCAGTTCTTC. Protein: CASSFWGQSEQFF.

The chain links TRBV2 to TRBJ1-2; D gene unclear. CDR1 and CDR2 (germline): SNHLY, FYNNEI. V shed 6 bases and J shed 0 bases, with 8 bases lying between them. This CDR3 region has 13 residues. CDR3: CASSLNSNYGYTF. In nucleotides, the CDR3 is TGTGCCAGCAGCCTTAATTCTAACTATGGCTACACCTTC.

This clone was counted only a few times. This chain links TRBV11-2 with TRBJ1-1; TRBD1 might be the D (5 bases). V lost 5 bases, J lost 5 bases, and 12 bases lay in between. The V gene's germline CDR1 is SGHAT and CDR2 FQNNGV. The CDR3 is made up of 13 amino acids. CDR3 sequence: CASSPTGGTEAFF. The CDR3 DNA sequence: TGTGCCAGCAGCCCTACTGGGGGGACTGAAGCTTTCTTT.

The chain links TRBV5-5 to TRBJ1-2; 9 positions match TRBD1. Trimming removed 3 bases from V and 7 bases from J; junction bases left unmatched: 7. Germline V gene data show CDR1 as SGHKS and CDR2 as YYEKEE (reference sequence). CDR3 length: 14 amino acids. The CDR3 region is CASSSTGGAGGYTF. CDR3 sequence (DNA): TGTGCCAGCAGCTCAACAGGGGGCGCGGGTGGCTACACCTTC. Together with reference TRBV5-5 and TRBJ1-2, the CDR3 gives the full variable domain: DAGVTQSPTHLIKTRGQQVTLRCSPISGHKSVSWYQQVLGQGPQFIFQYYEKEERGRGNFPDRFSARQFPNYSSELNVNALLLGDSALYLCASSSTGGAGGYTFGSGTRLTVV.

This chain links TRBV15 with TRBJ1-4; possibly TRBD1 for D (5 bases). The germline CDR1 and CDR2 sequences are LNHNV and YYDKDF (reference sequence). The CDR3 sequence is 14 residues long. V was clipped by 0 bases and J by 8 bases, with 10 bases between them. The CDR3 region has the DNA TGTGCCACCAGCAGAGATCAGGGATGGGAAAAACTGTTTTTT. This sequence encodes CATSRDQGWEKLFF.

The chain links TRBV19 to TRBJ1-6; D gene unclear. Germline V gives CDR1 LNHDA, CDR2 SQIVND (reference sequence). The CDR3 runs 15 residues. V lost 5 bases to trimming and J lost 7 bases, with 15 bases between them. CDR3 nucleotides: TGTGCCAGTAGTCCCCGAGGCGGGATCAATTCACCCCTCCACTTT. Amino acids: CASSPRGGINSPLHF.

This clone was seen only a few times. The gene calls are TRBV28 and TRBJ2-4; 9 positions agree with TRBD2. Trimming cost V 5 bases and J 5 bases; bases outside gene matches: 7. Looked up from germline, CDR1 is MDHEN and CDR2 is SYDVKM. The CDR3 contains 15 residues. CDR3 in amino acids: CASSMGGRGQNIQYF. The DNA for the CDR3 is TGTGCCAGCAGTATGGGCGGGAGGGGTCAAAACATTCAGTACTTC.

The gene calls are TRBV3-1 (or the pseudogene TRBV3-2) and TRBJ2-3, with D tentatively TRBD2 (6 bases). The CDR3 covers 15 residues. Germline CDR1 LGHDT, CDR2 YNNKEL (reference sequence). V lost 1 base and J lost 1, with 9 bases in between. The CDR3 spells CASSQVGGGTDTQYF. CDR3 nucleotides: TGTGCCAGCAGCCAAGTGGGCGGGGGCACAGATACGCAGTATTTT.